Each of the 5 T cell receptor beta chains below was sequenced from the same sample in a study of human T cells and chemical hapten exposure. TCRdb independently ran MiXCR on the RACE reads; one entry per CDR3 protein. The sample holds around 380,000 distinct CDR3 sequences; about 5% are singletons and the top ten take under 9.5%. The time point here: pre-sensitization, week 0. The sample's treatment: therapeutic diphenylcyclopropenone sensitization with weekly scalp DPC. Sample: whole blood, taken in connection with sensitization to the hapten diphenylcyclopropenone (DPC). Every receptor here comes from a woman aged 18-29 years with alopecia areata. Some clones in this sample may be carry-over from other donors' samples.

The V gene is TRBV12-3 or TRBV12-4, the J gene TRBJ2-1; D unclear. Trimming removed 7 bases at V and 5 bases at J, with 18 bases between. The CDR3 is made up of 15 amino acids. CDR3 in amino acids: CASKVLMTRHNEQFF. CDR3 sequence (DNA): TGTGCCAGCAAGGTCTTGATGACCCGGCACAATGAGCAGTTCTTC.

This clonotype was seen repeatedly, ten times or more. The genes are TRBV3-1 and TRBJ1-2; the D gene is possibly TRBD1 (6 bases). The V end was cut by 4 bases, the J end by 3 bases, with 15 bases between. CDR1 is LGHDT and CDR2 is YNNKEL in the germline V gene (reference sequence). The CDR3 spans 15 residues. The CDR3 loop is CASSPILDRYYGYTF. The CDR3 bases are TGTGCCAGCAGCCCGATTCTAGACAGGTACTATGGCTACACCTTC.

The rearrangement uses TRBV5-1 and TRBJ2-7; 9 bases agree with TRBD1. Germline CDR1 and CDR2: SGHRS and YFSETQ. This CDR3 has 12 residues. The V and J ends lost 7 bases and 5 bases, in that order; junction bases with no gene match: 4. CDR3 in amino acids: CASHRGRDEQYF. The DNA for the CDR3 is TGCGCCAGCCACAGGGGGCGAGACGAGCAGTACTTC.

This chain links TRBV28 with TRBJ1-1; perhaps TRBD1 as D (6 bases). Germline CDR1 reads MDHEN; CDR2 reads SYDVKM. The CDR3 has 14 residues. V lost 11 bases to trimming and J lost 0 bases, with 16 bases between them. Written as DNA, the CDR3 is TGTGCCTCCCGGACAGCGAACATGAACACTGAAGCTTTCTTT. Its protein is CASRTANMNTEAFF.

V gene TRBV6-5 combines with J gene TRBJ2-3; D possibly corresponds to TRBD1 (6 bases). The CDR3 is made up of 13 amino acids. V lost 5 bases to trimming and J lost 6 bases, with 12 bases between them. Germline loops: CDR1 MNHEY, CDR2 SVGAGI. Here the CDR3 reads CASSNLDSDTQYF. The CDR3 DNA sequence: TGTGCCAGCAGTAACCTGGACAGTGATACGCAGTATTTT.